This note documents a single TCR beta chain sequence. These data come from a study of human T cells and chemical hapten exposure. Looked up from germline, CDR1 is SQVTM and CDR2 is ANQGSEA. The CDR3 totals 11 residues. V lost 7 bases and J lost 10, with 16 bases in between. Stated time point: patch test 2, 6 weeks after DPC sensitization. Documented treatment: therapeutic diphenylcyclopropenone sensitization with weekly scalp DPC. TCRdb re-analysed the RACE reads in MiXCR, keeping a single row per CDR3 protein. The table lists more than 90,000 distinct CDR3 sequences, roughly 10% of them singletons. The gene calls are TRBV29-1 and TRBJ1-1; the D gene is possibly TRBD1 (6 bases). The TCR originated in a middle-aged woman with alopecia areata. Some clones in this sample may be carry-over from other donors' samples. Sample: whole blood, taken in connection with sensitization to the hapten diphenylcyclopropenone (DPC). CDR3 amino acids: CSADGGGGAFF. The DNA for the CDR3 is TGCAGCGCCGACGGCGGAGGGGGAGCTTTCTTT.